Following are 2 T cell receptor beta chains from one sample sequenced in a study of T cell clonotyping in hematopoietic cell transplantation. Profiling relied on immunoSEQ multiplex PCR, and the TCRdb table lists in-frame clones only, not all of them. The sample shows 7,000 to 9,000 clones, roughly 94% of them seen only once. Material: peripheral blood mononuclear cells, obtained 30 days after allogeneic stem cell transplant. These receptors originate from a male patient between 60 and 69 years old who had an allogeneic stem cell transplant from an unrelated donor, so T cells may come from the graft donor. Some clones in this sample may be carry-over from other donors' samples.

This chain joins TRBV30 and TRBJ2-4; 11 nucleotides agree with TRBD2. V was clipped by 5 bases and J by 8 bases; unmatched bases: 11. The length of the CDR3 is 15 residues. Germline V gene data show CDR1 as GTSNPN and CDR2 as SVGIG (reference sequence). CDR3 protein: CAWQPSGRRVDIQYF. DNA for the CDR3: TGTGCCTGGCAACCTAGCGGGAGGAGGGTGGACATTCAGTACTTC.

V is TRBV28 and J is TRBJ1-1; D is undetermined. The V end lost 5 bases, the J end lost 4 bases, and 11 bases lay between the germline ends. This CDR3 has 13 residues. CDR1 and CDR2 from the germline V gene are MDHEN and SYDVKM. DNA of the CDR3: TGTGCCAGCAGTCCGGGCCCAGTCACTGAAGCTTTCTTT. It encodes CASSPGPVTEAFF.